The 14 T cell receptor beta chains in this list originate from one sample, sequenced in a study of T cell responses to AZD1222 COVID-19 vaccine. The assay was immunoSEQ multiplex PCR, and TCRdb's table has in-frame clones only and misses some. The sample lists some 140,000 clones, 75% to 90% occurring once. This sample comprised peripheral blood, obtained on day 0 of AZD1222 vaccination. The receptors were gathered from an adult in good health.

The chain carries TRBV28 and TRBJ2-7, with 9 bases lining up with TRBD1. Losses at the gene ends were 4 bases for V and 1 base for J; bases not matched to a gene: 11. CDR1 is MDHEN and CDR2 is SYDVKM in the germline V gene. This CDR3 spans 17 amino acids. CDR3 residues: CASSSISRDRESYEQYF. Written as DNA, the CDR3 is TGTGCCAGCAGTTCAATCTCCCGGGACAGGGAATCCTACGAGCAGTACTTC.

Here the CDR3 DNA reads TGTGCCAGCGAGCGGGGGCCGACCGGGGAGCTGTTTTTT. The encoded protein is CASERGPTGELFF. This chain connects TRBV7-9 to TRBJ2-2, with 8 bases aligning to TRBD2. The CDR3 consists of 13 residues. The ends lost 8 bases at V and 5 bases at J; junction bases unmatched: 4. Germline CDR1 and CDR2: SEHNR and FQNEAQ (reference sequence).

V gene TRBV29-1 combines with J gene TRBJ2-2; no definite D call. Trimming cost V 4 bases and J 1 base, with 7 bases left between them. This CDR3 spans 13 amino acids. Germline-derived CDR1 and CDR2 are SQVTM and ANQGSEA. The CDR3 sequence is CSVGQRNTGELFF. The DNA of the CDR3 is TGCAGCGTTGGGCAGCGGAACACCGGGGAGCTGTTTTTT.

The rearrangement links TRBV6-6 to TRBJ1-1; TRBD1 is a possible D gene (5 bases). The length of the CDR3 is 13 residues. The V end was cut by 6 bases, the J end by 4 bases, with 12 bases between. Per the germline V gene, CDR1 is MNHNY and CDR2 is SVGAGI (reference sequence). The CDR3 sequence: CASRDPGGTEAFF. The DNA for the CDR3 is TGTGCCAGCAGGGATCCTGGGGGCACTGAAGCTTTCTTT.

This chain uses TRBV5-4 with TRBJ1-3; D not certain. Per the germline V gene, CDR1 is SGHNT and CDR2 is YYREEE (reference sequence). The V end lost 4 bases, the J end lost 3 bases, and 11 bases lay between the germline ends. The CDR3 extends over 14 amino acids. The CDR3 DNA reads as TGTGCCAGCAGCCCCCGGAGGAATGGAAACACCATATATTTT. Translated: CASSPRRNGNTIYF.

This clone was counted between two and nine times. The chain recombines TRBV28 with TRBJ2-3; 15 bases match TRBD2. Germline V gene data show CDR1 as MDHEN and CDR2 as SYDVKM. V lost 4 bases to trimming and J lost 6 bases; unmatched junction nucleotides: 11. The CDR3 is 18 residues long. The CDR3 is CASSSNLSGLAGGDTQYF. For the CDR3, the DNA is TGTGCCAGCAGTTCCAACCTCTCCGGACTAGCGGGGGGGGATACGCAGTATTTT.

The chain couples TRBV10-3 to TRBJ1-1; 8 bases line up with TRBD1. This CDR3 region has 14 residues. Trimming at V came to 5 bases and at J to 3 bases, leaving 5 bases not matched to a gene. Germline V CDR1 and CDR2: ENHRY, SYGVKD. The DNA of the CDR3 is TGTGCCATCAGTCTTACACAGGGGGACACTGAAGCTTTCTTT. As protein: CAISLTQGDTEAFF.

Written as DNA, the CDR3 is TGTGCCAGCAGTCCCCCCCGAGAGGGGCTACATCAGCCCCAGCATTTT. This sequence encodes CASSPPREGLHQPQHF. The rearrangement links TRBV28 to TRBJ1-5; a weak D match, TRBD1 (5 bases). Trimming left V 5 bases short and J 5 bases short, with 19 bases between. Per the germline V gene, CDR1 is MDHEN and CDR2 is SYDVKM. The CDR3 totals 16 residues.

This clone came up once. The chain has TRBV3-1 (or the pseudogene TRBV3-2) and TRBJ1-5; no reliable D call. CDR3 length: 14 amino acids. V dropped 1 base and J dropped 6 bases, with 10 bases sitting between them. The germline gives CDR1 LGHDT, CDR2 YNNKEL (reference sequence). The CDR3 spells CASSQAGNGQPQHF. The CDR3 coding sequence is TGTGCCAGCAGCCAAGCAGGTAATGGTCAGCCCCAGCATTTT.

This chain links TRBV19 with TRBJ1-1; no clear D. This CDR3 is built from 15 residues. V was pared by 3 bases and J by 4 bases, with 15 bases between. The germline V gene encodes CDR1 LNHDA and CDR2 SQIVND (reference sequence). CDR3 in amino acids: CASSIAGRRGTEAFF. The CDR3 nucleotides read TGTGCCAGTAGTATTGCCGGCAGGAGAGGCACTGAAGCTTTCTTT.

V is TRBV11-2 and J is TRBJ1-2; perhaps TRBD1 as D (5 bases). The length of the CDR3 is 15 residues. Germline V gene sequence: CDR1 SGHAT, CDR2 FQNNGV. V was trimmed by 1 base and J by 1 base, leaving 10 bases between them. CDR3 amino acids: CASSLGQPVNYGYTF. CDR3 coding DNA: TGTGCCAGCAGCTTAGGACAGCCAGTTAACTATGGCTACACCTTC. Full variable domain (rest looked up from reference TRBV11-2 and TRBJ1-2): EAGVAQSPRYKIIEKRQSVAFWCNPISGHATLYWYQQILGQGPKLLIQFQNNGVVDDSQLPKDRFSAERLKGVDSTLKIQPAKLEDSAVYLCASSLGQPVNYGYTFGSGTRLTVV.

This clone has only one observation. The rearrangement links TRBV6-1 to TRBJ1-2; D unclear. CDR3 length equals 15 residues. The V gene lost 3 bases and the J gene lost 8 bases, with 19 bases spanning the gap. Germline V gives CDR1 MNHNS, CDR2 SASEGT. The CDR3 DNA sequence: TGTGCCAGCAGTGATTACTCTGGAGGGCGTGAAGGCTACACCTTC. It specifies CASSDYSGGREGYTF.

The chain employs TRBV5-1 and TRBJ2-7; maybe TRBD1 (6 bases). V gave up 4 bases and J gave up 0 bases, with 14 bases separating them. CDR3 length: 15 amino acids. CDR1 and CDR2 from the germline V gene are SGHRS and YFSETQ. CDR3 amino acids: CASSPVGADSYEQYF. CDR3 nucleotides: TGCGCCAGCAGCCCAGTGGGGGCAGACTCCTACGAGCAGTACTTC.

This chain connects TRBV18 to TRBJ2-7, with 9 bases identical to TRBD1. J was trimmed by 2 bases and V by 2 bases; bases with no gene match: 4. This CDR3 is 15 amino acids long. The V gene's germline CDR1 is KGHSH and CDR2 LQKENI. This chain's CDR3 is CASSPTGTGTYEQYF. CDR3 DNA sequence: TGTGCCAGCTCACCAACCGGGACAGGGACCTACGAGCAGTACTTC. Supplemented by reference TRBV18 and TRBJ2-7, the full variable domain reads NAGVMQNPRHLVRRRGQEARLRCSPMKGHSHVYWYRQLPEEGLKFMVYLQKENIIDESGMPKERFSAEFPKEGPSILRIQQVVRGDSAAYFCASSPTGTGTYEQYFGPGTRLTVT.